These 4 T cell receptor beta chains share one sample of origin, sequenced in a study of CD8 T cells in Susac syndrome. Random hexamers primed reverse transcription of about 0.45 to 1 ug RNA. TCRdb called the immunoSEQ multiplex PCR reads again in MiXCR, with one record for every CDR3 protein. The table lists about 140,000 distinct CDR3 sequences, nearly 97% of them singletons. The sample consisted of CD4+ T cells from PBMCs. The source of these receptors is a human donor with Susac syndrome.

The CDR3 DNA reads TGCAGCGTTGGCGATGGGGGAAAGGATACGCAGTATTTT. Encoded protein: CSVGDGGKDTQYF. This chain links TRBV29-1 with TRBJ2-3; the D gene could be TRBD1 or TRBD2 (5 bases each). The CDR3 has 13 residues. Germline V gene data show CDR1 as SQVTM and CDR2 as ANQGSEA. The V end lost 4 bases, the J end lost 6 bases, and 14 bases lay between the germline ends.

The chain is built from TRBV3-1 and TRBJ1-1, with a tentative D call TRBD1 (5 bases). V lost 4 bases, J lost 3 bases, and 18 bases lay in between. In germline, CDR1 is LGHDT, CDR2 YNNKEL (reference sequence). The CDR3 has 16 amino acids. CDR3 nucleotide sequence: TGTGCCAGCAGCCGTGCTCAGGGACGGAAGGACACTGAAGCTTTCTTT. It specifies CASSRAQGRKDTEAFF.

This rearrangement joins TRBV12-3 or TRBV12-4 to TRBJ2-7, with TRBD1 identical over 12 bases. V shed 1 base, J shed 2 bases, and the junction held 3 bases outside the gene matches. The CDR3 is 16 amino acids. For the CDR3, the DNA is TGTGCCAGCAGTTTAGGGGGACAGGGGGCTCCCTACGAGCAGTACTTC. It yields the protein CASSLGGQGAPYEQYF.

The rearrangement links TRBV29-1 to TRBJ2-2, with D perhaps being TRBD1 or TRBD2 (5 bases each). This CDR3 is 15 amino acids long. The V end was cut by 4 bases, the J end by 5 bases, with 17 bases between. The germline gives CDR1 SQVTM, CDR2 ANQGSEA. The CDR3 DNA follows: TGCAGCGTTGTATTGGCGGGTGGGGCAACCGGGGAGCTGTTTTTT. As protein: CSVVLAGGATGELFF.